This T cell receptor beta chain derives from a study of CXCR3-negative and CXCR3-positive naive CD8 T cells. Study results and caveats: Relative to memory CD8+ cells, whose diversity was much lower, both naive subsets had comparably high diversity. With CXCR3 expression partially decreased after cryopreservation, most assays relied on fresh PBMCs. The TRBV-TRBJ usage of naive CXCR3-negative and CXCR3-positive cells was similar, but that of memory cells differed.

As concerns this clonotype: Its antigen remains unidentified.

In germline, CDR1 is SQVTM, CDR2 ANQGSEA. This CDR3 has 11 amino acids. The libraries of TRB cDNA were prepared using 5' RACE with UMI labels. No DNA is given; TCRdb re-called the 5' RACE reads and lists each CDR3 protein once. The sample has 43,000 or so distinct CDR3 sequences. The receptor's source is a human donor in good health. Some clones in this sample may be carry-over from other donors' samples. The rearrangement uses TRBV29-1 and TRBJ2-7. Sequenced material: memory CD8+ T cells from blood. This CDR3 reads CSVESGVEQYF.